Below are 19 T cell receptor beta chains sequenced from a single sample in a study of T cells in Graves' hyperthyroidism and ophthalmopathy (dated by TCRdb to the late 2010s). The library was prepared using multiplex PCR. The sample was run on an Illumina HiSeq 2000. TCR beta CDR3 regions were amplified from RNA transcripts. For the first round of RT-PCR on the TCR CDR3, the HTBI primer set was used together with the Qiagen OneStep RT-PCR kit. Through fastp at Q25 and MiXCR, TCRdb rebuilt clones from the public reads, retaining in-frame beta chains. Every distinct CDR3 protein forms one entry, paired with its most common genes and DNA. Present in this sample are 550,000 to 600,000 distinct CDR3 sequences, about 45% of which were seen just once. The ten largest clones add up to around 19% of the sample. The sample taken for sequencing was peripheral blood or thyroid tissue (not recorded which). The receptors come from an adult woman with Graves' disease, either hyperthyroidism or ophthalmopathy (not recorded which).

This chain connects TRBV20-1 to TRBJ1-2; the D gene is possibly TRBD1 (6 bases). The CDR3 length is 13 residues. The V gene's germline CDR1 is DFQATT and CDR2 SNEGSKA (reference sequence). The V end was cut by 4 bases, the J end by 8 bases, with 17 bases between. This CDR3 reads CSANRKGGSGYTF. The CDR3 DNA reads TGCAGTGCTAACCGCAAGGGGGGAAGCGGCTACACCTTC.

In its sample, this clonotype was seen a few times. The chain couples TRBV28 to TRBJ1-3; no clear D. Trimming took 2 bases from V and 3 from J, leaving 11 bases between them. The CDR3 contains 15 residues. The germline gives CDR1 MDHEN, CDR2 SYDVKM. DNA for the CDR3: TGTGCCAGCAGTTTAAGGTCCGGGTATGGAAACACCATATATTTT. It codes for CASSLRSGYGNTIYF.

The chain employs TRBV7-2 and TRBJ2-5; tentatively, D is TRBD1 (5 bases). The CDR3 runs 12 residues. Trimming pared 6 bases from V and 5 bases from J, leaving 10 bases between. Per the germline V gene, CDR1 is SGHTA and CDR2 is FQGNSA. The CDR3 region has the DNA TGTGCCAGCAGTATACAGGTGGAGACCCAGTACTTC. The encoded protein is CASSIQVETQYF.

V usage is TRBV5-1 and J usage is TRBJ1-1; 11 positions agree with TRBD1. There are 14 residues in the CDR3. Trimming took 4 bases from V and 3 from J; bases not matched to a gene: 2. CDR1 SGHRS and CDR2 YFSETQ come from the germline V gene. The CDR3 sequence is CASSGGQGDTEAFF. Written as DNA, the CDR3 is TGCGCCAGCAGCGGGGGACAGGGGGACACTGAAGCTTTCTTT.

V usage is TRBV9 and J usage is TRBJ1-1; D is perhaps TRBD1 (5 bases). The CDR3 is made up of 15 amino acids. V dropped 4 bases and J dropped 3 bases, with 16 bases sitting between them. The germline CDR1 and CDR2 sequences are SGDLS and YYNGEE. CDR3 DNA sequence: TGTGCCAGCAGCTTAACCGGGGGGAGTGACACTGAAGCTTTCTTT. It yields the protein CASSLTGGSDTEAFF. Full variable domain (remainder filled in from reference TRBV9 and TRBJ1-1): DSGVTQTPKHLITATGQRVTLRCSPRSGDLSVYWYQQSLDQGLQFLIQYYNGEERAKGNILERFSAQQFPDLHSELNLSSLELGDSALYFCASSLTGGSDTEAFFGQGTRLTVV.

This chain connects TRBV7-6 to TRBJ1-6, with a possible D match to TRBD1 (6 bases). CDR3 length: 15 amino acids. Trimming stripped 4 bases from V and 4 bases from J, with 11 bases between. Germline CDR1 and CDR2: SGHVS and FNYEAQ. The CDR3 is CASSSRQAYNSPLHF. CDR3 DNA sequence: TGTGCCAGCAGCTCCAGACAGGCTTATAATTCACCCCTCCACTTT.

There are many counts of this clonotype. V is TRBV30 and J is TRBJ2-7; 7 bases are shared with TRBD1. This CDR3 is 12 amino acids long. The ends lost 6 bases at V and 4 bases at J; junction bases unmatched: 6. Germline CDR1 reads GTSNPN; CDR2 reads SVGIG (reference sequence). The CDR3 loop is CACRDSTYEQYF. DNA of the CDR3: TGTGCCTGCCGGGACAGCACTTACGAGCAGTACTTC.

This clonotype occurred many times. The chain employs TRBV29-1 and TRBJ1-1, with D perhaps TRBD1 (5 bases). The CDR3 consists of 14 residues. Trimming shortened V by 6 bases and J by 4 bases, and 18 bases separated the two germline ends. Germline V gives CDR1 SQVTM, CDR2 ANQGSEA. The CDR3 is CSVRDGTKVTEAFF. CDR3 nucleotide sequence: TGCAGCGTCCGGGACGGAACGAAGGTCACTGAAGCTTTCTTT.

The chain has TRBV19 and TRBJ1-1; D is uncertain. The V gene lost 0 bases and the J gene lost 1 base, with 9 bases spanning the gap. This CDR3 has 15 residues. Germline lookup yields CDR1 LNHDA and CDR2 SQIVND (reference sequence). The chain's CDR3 is CASSIEPNGNTEAFF. In DNA form, the CDR3 reads TGTGCCAGTAGTATAGAACCCAACGGGAACACTGAAGCTTTCTTT. Using reference TRBV19 and TRBJ1-1 for the parts outside the CDR3, the full variable domain is DGGITQSPKYLFRKEGQNVTLSCEQNLNHDAMYWYRQDPGQGLRLIYYSQIVNDFQKGDIAEGYSVSREKKESFPLTVTSAQKNPTAFYLCASSIEPNGNTEAFFGQGTRLTVV.

As regards this clonotype: A read error may explain this, as a much larger clone is one base away. The rearrangement links TRBV25-1 to TRBJ2-2; 9 positions match TRBD1. With 10 bases clipped from V and 4 bases from J, the junction kept 10 bases outside the gene matches. Germline V gene lookup returns CDR1 MGHDK and CDR2 SYGVNS. The CDR3 runs 15 residues. This chain's CDR3 is CANQTTGGPTGELFF. CDR3 bases: TGTGCCAACCAGACGACAGGGGGGCCCACCGGGGAGCTGTTTTTT.

The chain uses TRBV2 and TRBJ1-5, with TRBD1 matching 10 bases. With V trimmed by 7 bases and J by 4 bases, 7 bases remained unmatched. The germline V gene encodes CDR1 SNHLY and CDR2 FYNNEI. The CDR3 covers 15 residues. The CDR3 loop reads CASNLGTGVNQPQHF. The CDR3 nucleotides read TGTGCCAGCAACCTCGGGACAGGGGTTAATCAGCCCCAGCATTTT.

V gene TRBV20-1 combines with J gene TRBJ1-2; D gene unclear. From germline, CDR1 is DFQATT and CDR2 SNEGSKA (reference sequence). The V gene lost 2 bases and the J gene lost 10 bases, with 14 bases spanning the gap. The CDR3 spans 12 residues. CDR3 nucleotide sequence: TGCAGTGCTAGAACCCCAGAGGTAGACTACACCTTC. It is translated as CSARTPEVDYTF.

This clonotype showed up many times. The gene calls are TRBV6-5 and TRBJ2-7; D may be TRBD1 or TRBD2 (5 bases each). Trimming removed 5 bases at V and 5 bases at J, with 22 bases between. CDR3 length: 16 amino acids. Germline CDR1 reads MNHEY; CDR2 reads SVGAGI. CDR3 sequence: CASSRSGPANTHEQYF. CDR3 DNA: TGTGCCAGCAGTCGGTCGGGGCCAGCGAACACCCACGAGCAGTACTTC.

This clonotype was seen at least ten times. J is TRBJ2-7 and V is TRBV20-1; TRBD1 agrees at 7 bases. The CDR3 extends over 13 amino acids. Germline V gene data show CDR1 as DFQATT and CDR2 as SNEGSKA (reference sequence). J gave up 6 bases and V 4 bases, and 9 bases lay outside the gene matches. The CDR3 protein is CSAIGGSVSEQYF. The CDR3 DNA reads TGCAGTGCTATAGGGGGCTCAGTTTCCGAGCAGTACTTC.

In this sample, this clonotype turned up once. This may be a read error: a much more frequent sequence differs by one nucleotide. The gene calls are TRBV11-2 and TRBJ2-5; D is perhaps TRBD1 (5 bases). The CDR3 runs 17 residues. V dropped 4 bases and J dropped 2 bases, with 20 bases sitting between them. Germline assignment: CDR1 SGHAT and CDR2 FQNNGV. In DNA form, the CDR3 reads TGTGCCAGCAGCTCGGTCGTGGGGCCTCCCGGGCAAGAGACCCAGTACTTC. It yields the protein CASSSVVGPPGQETQYF. Looking up the rest from reference TRBV11-2 and TRBJ2-5 gives the full variable domain: EAGVAQSPRYKIIEKRQSVAFWCNPISGHATLYWYQQILGQGPKLLIQFQNNGVVDDSQLPKDRFSAERLKGVDSTLKIQPAKLEDSAVYLCASSSVVGPPGQETQYFGPGTRLLVL.

Written as DNA, the CDR3 is TGCGCCAGCAGCCAAGGGCAGGGGGCCCAGTACTTC. Its protein is CASSQGQGAQYF. The chain combines TRBV4-1 with TRBJ2-5, with TRBD1 identical over 7 bases. J gave up 9 bases and V 1 base, and 2 bases lay outside the gene matches. CDR1 is MGHRA and CDR2 is YSYEKL in the germline V gene. CDR3 size: 12 residues.

In this sample, this clonotype turned up many times. J is TRBJ2-7 and V is TRBV5-1, with 8 bases lining up with TRBD2. This CDR3 spans 14 amino acids. The germline CDR1 and CDR2 sequences are SGHRS and YFSETQ. The V gene end was trimmed by 2 bases and the J gene end by 4 bases; junction bases not matched to a gene: 5. CDR3 protein: CASSLAGDVYEQYF. CDR3 nucleotide sequence: TGCGCCAGCAGCTTAGCGGGAGACGTTTACGAGCAGTACTTC.

About this clonotype: A read error may explain this, as a much larger clone is one base away. The V call is TRBV6-2 or TRBV6-3, the J call TRBJ2-5, with D perhaps TRBD2 (7 bases). The CDR3 has 14 amino acids. V was trimmed by 0 bases and J by 9 bases, leaving 14 bases between them. Germline loops: CDR1 MNHEY, CDR2 SVGEGT. In DNA form, the CDR3 reads TGTGCCAGCAGTTACTCCAGGGGAGGGGAGGCCCAGTACTTC. Amino acid sequence: CASSYSRGGEAQYF.

Regarding this clonotype: A much larger clonotype is one base distant, so this may be a read error. The V and J genes are TRBV6-1 and TRBJ1-2; D ambiguous. The CDR3 has 12 residues. Deletions cut 5 bases from V and 4 bases from J, with 8 bases between. Germline CDR1 MNHNS, CDR2 SASEGT. The CDR3 coding sequence is TGTGCCAGCAGTTACCAAGGCTATGGCTACACCTTC. This sequence encodes CASSYQGYGYTF.